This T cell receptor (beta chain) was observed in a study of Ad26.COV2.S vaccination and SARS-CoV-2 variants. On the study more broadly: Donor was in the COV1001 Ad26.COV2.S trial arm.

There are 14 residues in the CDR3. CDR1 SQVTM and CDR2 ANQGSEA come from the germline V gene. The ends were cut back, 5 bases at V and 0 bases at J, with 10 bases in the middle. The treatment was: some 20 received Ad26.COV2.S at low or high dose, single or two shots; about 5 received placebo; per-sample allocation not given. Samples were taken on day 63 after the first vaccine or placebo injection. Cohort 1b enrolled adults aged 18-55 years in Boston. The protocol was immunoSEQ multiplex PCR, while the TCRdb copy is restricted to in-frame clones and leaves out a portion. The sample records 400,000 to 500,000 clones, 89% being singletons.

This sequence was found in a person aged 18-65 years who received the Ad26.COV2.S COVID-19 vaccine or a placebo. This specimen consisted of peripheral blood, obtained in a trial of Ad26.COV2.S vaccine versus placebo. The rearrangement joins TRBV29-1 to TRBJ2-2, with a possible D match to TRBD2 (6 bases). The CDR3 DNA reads TGCAGCGTTCGCGGGGCTGCGAACACCGGGGAGCTGTTTTTT. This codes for CSVRGAANTGELFF.